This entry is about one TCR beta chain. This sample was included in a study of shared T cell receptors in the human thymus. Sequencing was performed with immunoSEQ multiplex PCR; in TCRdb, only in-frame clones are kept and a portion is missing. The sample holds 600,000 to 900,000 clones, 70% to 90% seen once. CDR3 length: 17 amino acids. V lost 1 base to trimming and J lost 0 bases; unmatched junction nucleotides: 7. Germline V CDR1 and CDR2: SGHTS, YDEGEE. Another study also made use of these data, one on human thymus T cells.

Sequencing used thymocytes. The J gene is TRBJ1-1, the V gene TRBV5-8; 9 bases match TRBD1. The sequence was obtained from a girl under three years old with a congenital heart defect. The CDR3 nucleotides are TGTGCCAGCAGCTTGATAACAGGGGGCCGGATGAACACTGAAGCTTTCTTT. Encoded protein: CASSLITGGRMNTEAFF.